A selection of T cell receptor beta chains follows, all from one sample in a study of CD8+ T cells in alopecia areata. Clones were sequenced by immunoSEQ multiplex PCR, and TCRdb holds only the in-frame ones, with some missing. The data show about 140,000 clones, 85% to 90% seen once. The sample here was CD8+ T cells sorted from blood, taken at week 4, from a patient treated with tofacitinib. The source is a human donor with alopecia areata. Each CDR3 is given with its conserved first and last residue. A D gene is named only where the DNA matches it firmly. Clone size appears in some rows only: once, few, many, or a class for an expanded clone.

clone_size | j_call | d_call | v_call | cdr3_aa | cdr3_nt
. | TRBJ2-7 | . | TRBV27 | CASRNSYEQYF | TGTGCCAGCAGAAACTCCTACGAGCAGTACTTC
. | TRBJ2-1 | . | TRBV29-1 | CSVEVGIHNEQFF | TGCAGCGTTGAAGTCGGGATCCACAATGAGCAGTTCTTC
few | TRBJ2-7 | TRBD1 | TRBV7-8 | CASSLRTGGASYEQYF | TGTGCCAGCAGCTTACGGACAGGGGGCGCCTCCTACGAGCAGTACTTC
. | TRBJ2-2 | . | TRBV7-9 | CASSLAGLLNTGELFF | TGTGCCAGCAGCTTAGCGGGGCTCCTGAACACCGGGGAGCTGTTTTTT
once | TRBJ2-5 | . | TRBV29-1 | CSVVGAGRCTETQYF | TGCAGCGTTGTCGGGGCAGGTAGATGCACGGAGACCCAGTACTTC
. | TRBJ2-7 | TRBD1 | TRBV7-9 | CASSGTGPYEQYF | TGTGCCAGCAGTGGGACAGGTCCCTACGAGCAGTACTTC
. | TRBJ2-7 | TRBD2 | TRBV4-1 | CASSQEGGPAEQYF | TGCGCCAGCAGCCAAGAGGGAGGGCCAGCCGAGCAGTACTTC
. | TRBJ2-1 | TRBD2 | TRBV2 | CASRPGLAPAYSYNEQFF | TGTGCCAGCAGACCGGGACTAGCGCCTGCATACTCCTACAATGAGCAGTTCTTC
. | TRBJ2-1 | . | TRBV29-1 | CSVEEDSYNEQFF | TGCAGCGTTGAGGAAGACAGCTACAATGAGCAGTTCTTC
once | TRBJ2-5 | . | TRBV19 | CASSMQEEETQYF | TGTGCCAGTAGTATGCAGGAAGAAGAGACCCAGTACTTC
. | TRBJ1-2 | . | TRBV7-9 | CASSLAREANYGYTF | TGTGCCAGCAGCTTAGCGAGGGAAGCTAACTATGGCTACACCTTC
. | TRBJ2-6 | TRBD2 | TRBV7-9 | CASSYKRGSGANVLTF | TGTGCCAGCAGCTACAAGCGGGGTTCTGGGGCCAACGTCCTGACTTTC
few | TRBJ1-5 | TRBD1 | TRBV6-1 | CASSAGQGAPNQPQHF | TGTGCCAGCAGTGCAGGACAGGGCGCACCCAATCAGCCCCAGCATTTT
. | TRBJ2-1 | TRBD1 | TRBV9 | CASSATGGAANEQFF | TGTGCCAGCAGCGCGACAGGGGGCGCAGCCAATGAGCAGTTCTTC
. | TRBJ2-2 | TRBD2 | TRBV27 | CASKESGTAGELFF | TGTGCCAGCAAGGAAAGCGGGACGGCCGGGGAGCTGTTTTTT
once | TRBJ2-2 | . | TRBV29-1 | CSVEGSASAGELFF | TGCAGCGTTGAAGGGTCGGCTAGCGCCGGGGAGCTGTTTTTT
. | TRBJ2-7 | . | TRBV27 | CASSLRGAGSSYEQYF | TGTGCCAGCAGTCTTCGTGGGGCAGGGAGCTCCTACGAGCAGTACTTC
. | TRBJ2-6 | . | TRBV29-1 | CSVEWDIGLSGANVLTF | TGCAGCGTTGAGTGGGACATCGGGCTTTCTGGGGCCAACGTCCTGACTTTC
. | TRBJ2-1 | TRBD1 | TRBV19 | CATTQDRGRGNEQFF | TGTGCCACAACGCAGGACAGGGGGCGCGGAAATGAGCAGTTCTTC
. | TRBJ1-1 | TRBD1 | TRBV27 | CASSFGTANTEAFF | TGTGCCAGCAGTTTCGGGACAGCTAACACTGAAGCTTTCTTT